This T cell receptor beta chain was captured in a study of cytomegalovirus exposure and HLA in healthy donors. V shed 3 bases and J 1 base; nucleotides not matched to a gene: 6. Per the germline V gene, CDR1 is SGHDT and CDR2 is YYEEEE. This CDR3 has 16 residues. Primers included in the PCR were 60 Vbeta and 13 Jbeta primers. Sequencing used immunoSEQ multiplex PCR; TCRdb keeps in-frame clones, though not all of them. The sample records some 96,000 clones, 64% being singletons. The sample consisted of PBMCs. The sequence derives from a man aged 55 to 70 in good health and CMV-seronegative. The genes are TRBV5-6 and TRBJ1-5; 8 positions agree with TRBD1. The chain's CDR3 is CASSSTGGWSNQPQHF. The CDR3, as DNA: TGTGCCAGCAGCTCAACAGGGGGTTGGAGCAATCAGCCCCAGCATTTT.